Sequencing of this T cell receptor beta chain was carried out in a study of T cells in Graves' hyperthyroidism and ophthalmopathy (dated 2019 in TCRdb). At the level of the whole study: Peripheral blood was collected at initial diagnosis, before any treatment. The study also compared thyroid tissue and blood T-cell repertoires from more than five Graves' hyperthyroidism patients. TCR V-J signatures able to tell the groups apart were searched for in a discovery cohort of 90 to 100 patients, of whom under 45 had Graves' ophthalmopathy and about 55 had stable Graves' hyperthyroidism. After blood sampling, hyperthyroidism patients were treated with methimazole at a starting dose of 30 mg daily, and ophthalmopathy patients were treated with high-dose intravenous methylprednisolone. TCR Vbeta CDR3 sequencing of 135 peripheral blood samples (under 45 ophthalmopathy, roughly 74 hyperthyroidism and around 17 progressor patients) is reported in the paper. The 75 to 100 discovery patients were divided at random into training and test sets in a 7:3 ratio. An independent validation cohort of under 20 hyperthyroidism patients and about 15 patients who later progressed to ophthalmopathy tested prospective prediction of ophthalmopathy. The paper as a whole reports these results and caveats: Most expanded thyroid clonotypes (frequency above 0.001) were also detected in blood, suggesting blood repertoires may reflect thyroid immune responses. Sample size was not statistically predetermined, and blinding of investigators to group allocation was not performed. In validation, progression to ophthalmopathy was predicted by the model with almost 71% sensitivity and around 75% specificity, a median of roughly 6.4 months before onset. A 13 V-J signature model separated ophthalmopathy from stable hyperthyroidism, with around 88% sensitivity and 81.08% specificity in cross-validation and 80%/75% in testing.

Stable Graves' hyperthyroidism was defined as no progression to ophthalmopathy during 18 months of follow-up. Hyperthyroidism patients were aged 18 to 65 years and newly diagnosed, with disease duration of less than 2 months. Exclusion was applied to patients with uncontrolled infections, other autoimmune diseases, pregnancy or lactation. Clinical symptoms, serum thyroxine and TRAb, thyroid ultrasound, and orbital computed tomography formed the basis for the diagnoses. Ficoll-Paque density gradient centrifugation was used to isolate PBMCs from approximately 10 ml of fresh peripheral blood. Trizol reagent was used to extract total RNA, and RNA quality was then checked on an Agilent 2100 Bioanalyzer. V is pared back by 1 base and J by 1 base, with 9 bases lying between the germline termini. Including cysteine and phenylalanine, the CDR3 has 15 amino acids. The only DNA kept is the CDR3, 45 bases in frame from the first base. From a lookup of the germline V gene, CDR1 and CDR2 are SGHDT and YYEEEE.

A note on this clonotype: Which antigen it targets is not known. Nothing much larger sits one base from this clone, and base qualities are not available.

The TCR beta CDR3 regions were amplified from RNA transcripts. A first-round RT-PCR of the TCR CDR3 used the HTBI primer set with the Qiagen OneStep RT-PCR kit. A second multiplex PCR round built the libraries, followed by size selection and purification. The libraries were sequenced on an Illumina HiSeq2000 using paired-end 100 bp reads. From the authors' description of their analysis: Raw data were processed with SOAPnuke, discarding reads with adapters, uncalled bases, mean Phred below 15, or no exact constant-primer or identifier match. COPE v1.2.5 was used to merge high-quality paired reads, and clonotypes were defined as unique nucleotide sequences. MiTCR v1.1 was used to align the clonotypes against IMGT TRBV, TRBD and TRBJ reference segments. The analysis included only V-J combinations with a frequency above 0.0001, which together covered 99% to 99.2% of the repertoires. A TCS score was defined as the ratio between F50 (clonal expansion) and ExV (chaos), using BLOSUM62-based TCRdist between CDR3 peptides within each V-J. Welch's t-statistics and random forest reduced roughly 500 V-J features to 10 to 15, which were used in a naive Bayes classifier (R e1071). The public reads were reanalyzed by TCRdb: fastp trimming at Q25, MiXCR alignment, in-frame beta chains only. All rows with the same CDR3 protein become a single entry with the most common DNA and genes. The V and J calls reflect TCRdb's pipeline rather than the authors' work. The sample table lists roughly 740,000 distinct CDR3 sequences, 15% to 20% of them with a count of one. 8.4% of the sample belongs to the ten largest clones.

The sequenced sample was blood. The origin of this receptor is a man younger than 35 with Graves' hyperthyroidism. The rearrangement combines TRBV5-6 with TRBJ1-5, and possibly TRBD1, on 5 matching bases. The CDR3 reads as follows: CASSLLGESNQPQHF. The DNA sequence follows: TGTGCCAGCAGCTTGTTGGGGGAGAGCAATCAGCCCCAGCATTTT. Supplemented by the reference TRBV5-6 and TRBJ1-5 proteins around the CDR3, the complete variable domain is DAGVTQSPTHLIKTRGQQVTLRCSPKSGHDTVSWYQQALGQGPQFIFQYYEEEERQRGNFPDRFSGHQFPNYSSELNVNALLLGDSALYLCASSLLGESNQPQHFGDGTRLSIL.